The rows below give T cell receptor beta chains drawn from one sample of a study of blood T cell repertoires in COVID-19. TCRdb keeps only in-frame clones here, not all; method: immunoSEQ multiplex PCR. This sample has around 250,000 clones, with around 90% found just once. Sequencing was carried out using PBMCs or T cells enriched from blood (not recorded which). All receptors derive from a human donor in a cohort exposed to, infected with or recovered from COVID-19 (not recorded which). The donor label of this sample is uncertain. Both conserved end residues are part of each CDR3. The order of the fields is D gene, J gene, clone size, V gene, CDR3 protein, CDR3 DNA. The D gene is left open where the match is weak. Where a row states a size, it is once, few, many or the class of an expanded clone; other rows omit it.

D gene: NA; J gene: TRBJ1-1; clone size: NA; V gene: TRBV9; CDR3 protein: CASSGTWNTEAFF; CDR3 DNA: TGTGCCAGCAGCGGGACTTGGAACACTGAAGCTTTCTTT
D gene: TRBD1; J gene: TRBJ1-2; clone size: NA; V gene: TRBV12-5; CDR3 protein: CARGGRDSEGYTF; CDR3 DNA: TGTGCTAGGGGCGGCCGGGACAGCGAGGGCTACACCTTC
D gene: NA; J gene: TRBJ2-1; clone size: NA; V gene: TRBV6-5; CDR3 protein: CASSSGVNSYNEQFF; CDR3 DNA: TGTGCCAGCAGTTCAGGGGTTAATTCCTACAATGAGCAGTTCTTC
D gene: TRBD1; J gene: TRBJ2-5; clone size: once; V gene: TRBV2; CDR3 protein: CASTLDRGHSETQYF; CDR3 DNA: TGTGCCAGCACCCTAGACAGGGGGCACAGCGAGACCCAGTACTTC
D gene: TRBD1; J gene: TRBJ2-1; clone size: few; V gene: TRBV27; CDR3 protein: CASSPTGVSYNEQFF; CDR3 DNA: TGTGCCAGCAGCCCGACAGGGGTATCCTACAATGAGCAGTTCTTC
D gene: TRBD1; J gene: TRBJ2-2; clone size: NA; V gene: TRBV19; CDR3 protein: CASSLGQDTGELFF; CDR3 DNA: TGTGCCAGTAGTCTCGGACAGGACACCGGGGAGCTGTTTTTT
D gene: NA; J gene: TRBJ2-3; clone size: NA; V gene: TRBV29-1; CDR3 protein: CSVVRTPSTDTQYF; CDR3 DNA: TGCAGCGTTGTGCGGACTCCTAGCACAGATACGCAGTATTTT
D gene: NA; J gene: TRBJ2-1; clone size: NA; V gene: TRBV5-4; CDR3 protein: CASSLVDREQFF; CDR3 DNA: TGTGCCAGCAGCTTGGTAGATCGTGAGCAGTTCTTC
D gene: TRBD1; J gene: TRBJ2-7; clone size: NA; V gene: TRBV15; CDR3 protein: CATSRATGGFGEQYF; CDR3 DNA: TGTGCCACCAGCAGAGCCACAGGGGGATTCGGCGAGCAGTACTTC
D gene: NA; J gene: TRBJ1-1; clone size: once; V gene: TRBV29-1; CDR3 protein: CSVFWGGNTEAFF; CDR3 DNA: TGCAGCGTCTTTTGGGGGGGAAACACTGAAGCTTTCTTT
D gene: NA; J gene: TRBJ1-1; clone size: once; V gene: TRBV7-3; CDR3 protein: CASSLQMNTEAFF; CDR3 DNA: TGTGCCAGCAGCTTACAGATGAACACTGAAGCTTTCTTT
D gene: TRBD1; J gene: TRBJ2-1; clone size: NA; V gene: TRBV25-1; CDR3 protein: CASSESRDSYNEQFF; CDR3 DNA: TGTGCCAGCAGTGAATCCCGGGACAGTTACAATGAGCAGTTCTTC
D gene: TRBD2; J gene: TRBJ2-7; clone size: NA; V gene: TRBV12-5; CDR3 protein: CASAREDYEQYF; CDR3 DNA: TGTGCTAGTGCCCGGGAGGACTACGAGCAGTACTTC
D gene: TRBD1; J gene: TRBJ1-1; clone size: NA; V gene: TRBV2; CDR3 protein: CASRKSRDREAFF; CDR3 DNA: TGTGCCAGCAGGAAGAGTCGGGACAGAGAGGCTTTCTTT
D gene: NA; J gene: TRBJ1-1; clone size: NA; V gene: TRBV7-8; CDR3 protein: CASSLLVEGAEAFF; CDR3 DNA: TGTGCCAGCAGCTTATTGGTCGAGGGCGCTGAAGCTTTCTTT
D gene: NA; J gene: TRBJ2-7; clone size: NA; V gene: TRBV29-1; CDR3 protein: CSARVGIDEQYF; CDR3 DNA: TGCAGCGCGCGAGTGGGCATCGACGAGCAGTACTTC
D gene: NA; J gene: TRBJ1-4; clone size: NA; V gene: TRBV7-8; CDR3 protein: CASSLFGRGSEKLFF; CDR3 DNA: TGTGCCAGCAGCTTATTTGGCAGGGGAAGCGAAAAACTGTTTTTT
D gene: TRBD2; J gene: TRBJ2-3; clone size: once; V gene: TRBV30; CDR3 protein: CAWTAGLTDTQYF; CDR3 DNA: TGTGCCTGGACAGCGGGACTAACAGATACGCAGTATTTT
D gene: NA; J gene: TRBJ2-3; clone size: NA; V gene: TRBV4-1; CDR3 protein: CASSLSLGGTPTDTQYF; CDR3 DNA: TGCGCCAGCAGTCTTTCCCTGGGCGGGACCCCCACAGATACGCAGTATTTT
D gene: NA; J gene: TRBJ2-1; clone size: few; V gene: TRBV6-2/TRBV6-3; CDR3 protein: CASSYWGATYNEQFF; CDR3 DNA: TGTGCCAGCAGTTATTGGGGCGCTACCTACAATGAGCAGTTCTTC
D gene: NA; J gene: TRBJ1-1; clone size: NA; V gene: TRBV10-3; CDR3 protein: CAISALGGDTEAFF; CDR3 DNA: TGTGCCATCAGTGCATTAGGGGGAGACACTGAAGCTTTCTTT
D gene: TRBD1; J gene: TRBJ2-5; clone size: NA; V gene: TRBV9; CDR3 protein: CASSAGTGEETQYF; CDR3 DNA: TGTGCCAGCAGCGCCGGGACAGGGGAAGAGACCCAGTACTTC
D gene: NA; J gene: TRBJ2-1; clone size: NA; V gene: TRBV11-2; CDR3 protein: CASSPSVSSYNEQFF; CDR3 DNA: TGTGCCAGCAGCCCTAGCGTGAGCTCCTACAATGAGCAGTTCTTC
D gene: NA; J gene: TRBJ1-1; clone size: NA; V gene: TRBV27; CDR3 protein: CASSFTGTDEAFF; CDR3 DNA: TGTGCCAGCAGTTTCACCGGGACTGATGAAGCTTTCTTT
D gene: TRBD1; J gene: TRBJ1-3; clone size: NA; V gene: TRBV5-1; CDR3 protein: CASSPTTGGGNTIYF; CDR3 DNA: TGCGCCAGCAGCCCAACTACAGGGGGCGGAAACACCATATATTTT